This TCR beta chain stems from a study of T-cell memory formation after mild COVID-19 (dated by TCRdb to about 2021). In terms of the full investigation: TCR sequence clusters from the two donors were largely donor specific. Longitudinal TCRalpha and TCRbeta repertoire sequencing tracked T-cell clones expanding and contracting after mild COVID-19 in two donors. The cohort was made up of two young adult volunteers, one female and one male, who were previously healthy. Here is what the overall study found, with its caveats: Clones that contracted from day 15 to 85 showed balanced CD4/CD8 phenotypes, whereas a second wave of clones that expanded from day 15 to 37 leaned towards CD4+. The study included only a couple of mild cases, and larger cohorts that include severe cases with pre-infection samples were judged to be necessary. Contracting CD4+ clones were found mainly in CM and EM memory subsets, while CD8+ clones were enriched in EMRA. SARS-CoV-2 specificity was not confirmed for the second-wave clones peaking on day 37. Some responding clones were detected in pre-infection memory, suggesting pre-existing cross-reactive memory T cells joined the SARS-CoV-2 response.

Ficoll-Paque density gradient centrifugation was used to isolate PBMCs. TCRdb shows the sequencer as Illumina NovaSeq 6000. TCRalpha and TCRbeta cDNA libraries were built by 5'RACE with constant-segment primers, adding sample barcodes and unique molecular identifiers. RNA was extracted from every sample with Trizol reagent. Library amplification was performed in two PCR steps, and a second sample barcode and Illumina TruSeq adapters were introduced in the second step. The libraries were sequenced on an Illumina NovaSeq using 2 x 150 bp paired-end reads. Under the source paper's analysis protocol: Reads were demultiplexed and collapsed into UMI-guided consensus sequences with migec v1.2.7. Using mixcr v2.1.11, UMI consensuses were aligned to TRA and TRB V and J templates and then assembled into clonotypes. A clonotype was counted as expanded or contracted only when both edgeR and NoisET called the clonotype significant, with the noise models trained on biological replicates. For edgeR calls, a false discovery rate-adjusted p below 0.01 and a log2 fold-change threshold of 1 were applied. As an exploratory analysis of dynamics, max-normalized trajectories of the 1000 most abundant clonotypes were examined by PCA with hierarchical clustering. Separately sequenced CD4+ and CD8+ repertoires were used to assign a CD4 or CD8 phenotype to each responding clone. In-frame beta chains were kept once TCRdb had trimmed the public reads at Q25 with fastp and called clones with MiXCR. When rows share a CDR3 protein, they turn into one entry using the most common DNA and genes. What appears here as the V and J calls and clone size reflects TCRdb's work, not the paper's. Within this sample are 100,000 or so distinct CDR3 sequences, with roughly 11% of them counted one time only. More than 35% of the sample belongs to the ten largest clones.

This clonotype came up a few times. The target of this receptor is not known. It has no much larger one-base neighbor in the sample; base qualities were not kept. Taken from the germline V gene (reference sequence), the CDR1 and CDR2 loops are DFQATT and SNEGSKA. V and J are truncated by 3 bases and 6 bases respectively, leaving an intervening sequence of 15 bases. The CDR3, from cysteine to phenylalanine, totals 13 residues. The only DNA kept is the CDR3, 39 bases in frame from the first base. The chain uses TRBV20-1 and TRBJ2-7; the D gene is perhaps TRBD1, on 5 matching bases. The sequencing sample was made of PBMCs or a T cell subset sorted from them (not recorded which). This sequence originates from a man aged 18 to 30 who had mild COVID-19 (a few samples of this study predate the infection). The sample titles of this study are shuffled in the database, so cell type and time point are left out; the donor was told from shared clones. The CDR3 loop reads CSASPRTKVEQYF. Read as DNA, the sequence is TGCAGTGCTAGTCCGAGGACAAAGGTCGAGCAGTACTTC.